This T cell receptor (beta chain) is drawn from a study of blood T cell repertoires in COVID-19. Assay: immunoSEQ multiplex PCR; the TCRdb copy retains only in-frame clones and omits some. The sample lists about 90,000 clones, over 80% occurring once. Germline assignment: CDR1 LNHDA and CDR2 SQIVND (reference sequence). The ends lost 4 bases at V and 5 bases at J; junction bases unmatched: 2. The CDR3 spans 13 residues. What was sequenced was peripheral blood. The rearrangement links TRBV19 to TRBJ2-1; 7 nucleotides line up with TRBD1. This TCR was recovered from a man in his fifties with acute or convalescent COVID-19. Here the CDR3 DNA reads TGTGCCAGTAGTAGGGGACAGAACAATGAGCAGTTCTTC. It codes for CASSRGQNNEQFF.